This passage covers 7 T cell receptor beta chains from one sample sequenced in a study of blood T cell repertoires in COVID-19. The table came from immunoSEQ multiplex PCR; TCRdb's copy has only in-frame clones and leaves some out. The sample has approximately 97,000 clones; around nine tenths are singletons. Sequenced sample: peripheral blood. Receptors were obtained from a man aged 60 to 69 with acute or convalescent COVID-19.

V gene TRBV7-8 combines with J gene TRBJ1-3; possibly TRBD1 for D (5 bases). CDR3 length: 14 residues. V was pared by 5 bases and J by 1 base, with 9 bases between. The germline CDR1 and CDR2 sequences are SGHVS and FQNEAQ. The CDR3 DNA sequence: TGTGCCAGCAGCCAACAGGCGTCTGGAAACACCATATATTTT. Encoded protein: CASSQQASGNTIYF.

This chain joins TRBV28 and TRBJ1-4, with a weak D call TRBD1 (5 bases). Germline V gene sequence: CDR1 MDHEN, CDR2 SYDVKM. The V gene lost 1 base and the J gene lost 7 bases, with 10 bases spanning the gap. The CDR3 covers 14 residues. CDR3 region: CASSLFRVGEKLFF. CDR3 in DNA: TGTGCCAGCAGTTTATTCAGGGTTGGTGAAAAACTGTTTTTT.

The V and J genes are TRBV2 and TRBJ1-2; 10 nucleotides line up with TRBD1. Per the germline V gene, CDR1 is SNHLY and CDR2 is FYNNEI. J was trimmed by 7 bases and V by 5 bases; bases with no gene match: 7. CDR3 size: 14 residues. Here the CDR3 DNA reads TGTGCCAGCAGTCCGACAGGGGGCAGGATTGGCTACACCTTC. Translated, it gives CASSPTGGRIGYTF.

The CDR3 reads CSASGGRTDTQYF. DNA of the CDR3: TGCAGTGCTAGTGGGGGGCGGACAGATACGCAGTATTTT. This rearrangement joins TRBV20-1 to TRBJ2-3; TRBD1 or TRBD2 may be the D gene (6 bases each). CDR1 is DFQATT, CDR2 SNEGSKA, per germline (reference sequence). The CDR3 sequence is 13 residues long. Trimming took 3 bases from V and 3 from J, leaving 10 bases between them.

The V gene is TRBV18, the J gene TRBJ1-2, with 8 bases aligning to TRBD1. This CDR3 contains 15 residues. Losses at the gene ends were 4 bases for V and 2 bases for J; bases not matched to a gene: 6. The germline gives CDR1 KGHSH, CDR2 LQKENI. CDR3 in amino acids: CASSQRTGLNYGYTF. DNA for the CDR3: TGTGCCAGCTCACAGAGGACAGGGTTGAACTATGGCTACACCTTC. Drawing the rest from reference TRBV18 and TRBJ1-2, the complete variable domain is NAGVMQNPRHLVRRRGQEARLRCSPMKGHSHVYWYRQLPEEGLKFMVYLQKENIIDESGMPKERFSAEFPKEGPSILRIQQVVRGDSAAYFCASSQRTGLNYGYTFGSGTRLTVV.

V usage is TRBV5-1 and J usage is TRBJ2-3, with D possibly matching TRBD1 (5 bases). Trimming removed 0 bases from V and 1 base from J, with 9 bases in between. This CDR3 contains 15 residues. Germline lookup yields CDR1 SGHRS and CDR2 YFSETQ. The CDR3 DNA is TGCGCCAGCAGCTTGGGCGGCAGGGGCACAGATACGCAGTATTTT. This gives the protein CASSLGGRGTDTQYF. The whole variable domain, remainder taken from reference TRBV5-1 and TRBJ2-3, is KAGVTQTPRYLIKTRGQQVTLSCSPISGHRSVSWYQQTPGQGLQFLFEYFSETQRNKGNFPGRFSGRQFSNSRSEMNVSTLELGDSALYLCASSLGGRGTDTQYFGPGTRLTVL.

CDR3 region: CASSPLVDRAGNQPQHF. In nucleotides, the CDR3 is TGTGCCAGCAGTCCACTAGTGGACAGGGCAGGCAATCAGCCCCAGCATTTT. The chain recombines TRBV27 with TRBJ1-5; 8 bases match TRBD1. The CDR3 is made up of 17 amino acids. CDR1 is MNHEY and CDR2 is SMNVEV in the germline V gene (reference sequence). Trimming removed 5 bases from V and 2 bases from J; junction bases left unmatched: 11.